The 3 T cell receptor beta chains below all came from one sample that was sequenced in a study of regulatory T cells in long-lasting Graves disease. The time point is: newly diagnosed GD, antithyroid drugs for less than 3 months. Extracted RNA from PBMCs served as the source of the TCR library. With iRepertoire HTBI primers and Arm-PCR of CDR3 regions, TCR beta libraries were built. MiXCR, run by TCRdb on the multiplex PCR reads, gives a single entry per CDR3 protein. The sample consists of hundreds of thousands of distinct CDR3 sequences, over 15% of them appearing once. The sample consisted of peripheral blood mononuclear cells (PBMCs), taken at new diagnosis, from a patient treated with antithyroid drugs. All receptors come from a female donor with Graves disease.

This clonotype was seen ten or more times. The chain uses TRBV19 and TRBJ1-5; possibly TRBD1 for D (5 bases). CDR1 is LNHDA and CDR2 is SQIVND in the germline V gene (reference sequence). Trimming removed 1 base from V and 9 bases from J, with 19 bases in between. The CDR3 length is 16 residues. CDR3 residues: CASSIGAQNRPRPQHF. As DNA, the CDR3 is TGTGCCAGTAGTATAGGGGCCCAAAACAGGCCACGGCCCCAGCATTTT.

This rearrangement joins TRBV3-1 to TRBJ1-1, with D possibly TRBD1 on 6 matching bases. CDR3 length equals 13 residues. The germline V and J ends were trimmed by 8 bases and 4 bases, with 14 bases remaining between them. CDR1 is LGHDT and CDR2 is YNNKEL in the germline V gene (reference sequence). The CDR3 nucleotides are TGTGCCAGCGAGGGGGGGGCGGGCACTGAAGCTTTCTTT. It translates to CASEGGAGTEAFF.

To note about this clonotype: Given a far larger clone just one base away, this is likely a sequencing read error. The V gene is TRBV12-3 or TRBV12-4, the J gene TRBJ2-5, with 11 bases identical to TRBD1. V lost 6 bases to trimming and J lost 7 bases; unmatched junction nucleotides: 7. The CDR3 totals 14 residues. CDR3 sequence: CASSGTGGGGTQYF. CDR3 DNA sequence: TGTGCCAGCAGCGGGACAGGGGGGGGGGGGACCCAGTACTTC.